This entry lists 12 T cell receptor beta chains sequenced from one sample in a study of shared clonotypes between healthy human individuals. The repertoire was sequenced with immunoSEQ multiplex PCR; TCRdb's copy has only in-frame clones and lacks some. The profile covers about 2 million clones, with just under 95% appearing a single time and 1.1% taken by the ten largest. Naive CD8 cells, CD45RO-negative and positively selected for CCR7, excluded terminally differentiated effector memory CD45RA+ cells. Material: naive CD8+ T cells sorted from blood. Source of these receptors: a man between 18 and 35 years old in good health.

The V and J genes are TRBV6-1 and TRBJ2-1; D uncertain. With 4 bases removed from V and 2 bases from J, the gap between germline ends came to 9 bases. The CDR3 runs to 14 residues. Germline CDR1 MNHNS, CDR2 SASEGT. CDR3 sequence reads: CASSVDGPYNEQFF. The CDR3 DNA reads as TGTGCCAGCAGTGTCGACGGGCCCTACAATGAGCAGTTCTTC.

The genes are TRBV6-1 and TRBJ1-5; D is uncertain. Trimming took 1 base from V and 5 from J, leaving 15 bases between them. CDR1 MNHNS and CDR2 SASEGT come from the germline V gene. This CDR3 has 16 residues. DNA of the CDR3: TGTGCCAGCAGTGAAGAGTCAGGCGAAGGGTATCAGCCCCAGCATTTT. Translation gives CASSEESGEGYQPQHF.

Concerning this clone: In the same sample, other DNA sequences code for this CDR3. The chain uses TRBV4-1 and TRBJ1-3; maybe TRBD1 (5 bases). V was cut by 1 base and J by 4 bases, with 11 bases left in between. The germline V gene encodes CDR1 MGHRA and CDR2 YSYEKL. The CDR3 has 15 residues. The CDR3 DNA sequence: TGCGCCAGCAGCCAAGGGGCAGGGTCCGGAAACACCATATATTTT. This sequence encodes CASSQGAGSGNTIYF.

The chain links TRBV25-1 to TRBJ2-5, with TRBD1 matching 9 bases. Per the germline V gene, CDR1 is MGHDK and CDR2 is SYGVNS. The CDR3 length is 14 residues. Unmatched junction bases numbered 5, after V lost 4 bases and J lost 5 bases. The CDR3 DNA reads TGTGCCAGCAGTGGAGGGACAGGGTGGGAGACCCAGTACTTC. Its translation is CASSGGTGWETQYF.

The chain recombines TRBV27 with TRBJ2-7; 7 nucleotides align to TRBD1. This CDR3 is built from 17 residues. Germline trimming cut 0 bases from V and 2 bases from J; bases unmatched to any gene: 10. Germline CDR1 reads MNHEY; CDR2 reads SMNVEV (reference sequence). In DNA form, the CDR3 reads TGTGCCAGCAGTTTATCCCCTTTACAGGGGAACCCCTACGAGCAGTACTTC. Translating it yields CASSLSPLQGNPYEQYF.

CDR3 region: CASSLTGGAGETQYF. The CDR3 region has the DNA TGTGCCAGCAGCTTAACTGGGGGCGCAGGAGAGACCCAGTACTTC. The chain couples TRBV11-2 to TRBJ2-5; tentatively, D is TRBD1 (6 bases). The CDR3 runs to 15 residues. The V and J ends lost 2 bases and 4 bases respectively, with 14 bases between them. Germline-derived CDR1 and CDR2 are SGHAT and FQNNGV.

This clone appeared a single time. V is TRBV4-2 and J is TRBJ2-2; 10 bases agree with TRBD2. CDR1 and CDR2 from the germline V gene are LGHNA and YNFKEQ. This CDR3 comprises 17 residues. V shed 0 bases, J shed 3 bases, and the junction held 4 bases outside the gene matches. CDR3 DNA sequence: TGTGCCAGCAGCCAAGATAGGCTAGCGGGGGACACCGGGGAGCTGTTTTTT. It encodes CASSQDRLAGDTGELFF.

The CDR3: CASSVTDPYGYTF. CDR3 in DNA: TGTGCCAGCAGTGTAACAGATCCCTATGGCTACACCTTC. This rearrangement joins TRBV28 to TRBJ1-2; D gene uncertain. This CDR3 spans 13 amino acids. Per the germline V gene, CDR1 is MDHEN and CDR2 is SYDVKM. V was cut by 5 bases and J by 4 bases, with 11 bases left in between.

This chain's CDR3 is CATSSEGQSGYGYTF. CDR3 DNA sequence: TGTGCCACCAGCAGCGAGGGACAGTCGGGCTATGGCTACACCTTC. The chain employs TRBV15 and TRBJ1-2, with 7 bases identical to TRBD1. Germline V CDR1 and CDR2: LNHNV, YYDKDF (reference sequence). CDR3 length equals 15 residues. Trimming cost V 3 bases and J 4 bases; bases outside gene matches: 8.

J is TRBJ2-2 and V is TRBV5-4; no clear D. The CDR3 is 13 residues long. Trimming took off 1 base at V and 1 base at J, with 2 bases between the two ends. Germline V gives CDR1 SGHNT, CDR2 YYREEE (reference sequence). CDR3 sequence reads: CASSLWNTGELFF. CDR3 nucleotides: TGTGCCAGCAGCTTGTGGAACACCGGGGAGCTGTTTTTT.

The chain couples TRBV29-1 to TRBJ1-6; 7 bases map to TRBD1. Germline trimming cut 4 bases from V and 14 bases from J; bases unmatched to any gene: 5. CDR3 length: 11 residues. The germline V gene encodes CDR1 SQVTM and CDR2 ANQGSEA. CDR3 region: CSVGEGATLHF. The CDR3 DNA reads TGCAGCGTTGGTGAGGGGGCGACCCTCCACTTT.

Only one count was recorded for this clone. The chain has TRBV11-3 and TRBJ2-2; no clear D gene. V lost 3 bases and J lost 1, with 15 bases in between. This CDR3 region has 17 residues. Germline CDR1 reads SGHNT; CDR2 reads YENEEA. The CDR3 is CASSLDRAVENTGELFF. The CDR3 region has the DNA TGTGCCAGCAGCTTGGATAGGGCTGTGGAGAACACCGGGGAGCTGTTTTTT.